This entry lists 3 T cell receptor delta chains sequenced from one sample in a study of γδ T cells in repeated Plasmodium falciparum infection. Flow sorting of PBMC yielded separate Vgamma9/Vdelta2+ and Vdelta2-negative gammadelta T cell populations for bulk repertoire analysis. TCRdb called clones from the multiplex PCR reads again using CATT. This sample has about 57,000 delta-chain clones, with over 1.5% found just once. Sequenced sample: gamma-delta T cells from blood. These receptors were obtained from a pool of human donors (malaria-infected and uninfected, not separated).

As concerns this clone: The TCRdb protein, from a much larger clone, departs from this DNA's translation at residue 15, likely by read error; the protein shown derives from the DNA. The J gene has no call, while the V gene is TRDV3; the D segment call TRDD2 is taken from the table without a DNA check. Germline CDR1 is TVYSNPD and CDR2 is GDNSRS (reference sequence). There are 17 residues in the CDR3. CDR3 DNA: TGTGCCTTTAGCTCGGCCTTCCTAAGATCCCGTACTAATAAACCCATCTTT. Residues: CAFSSAFLRSRTNKPIF.

This clone turned up a few times. The protein in TCRdb stems from a much larger clone and differs at residue 21 from this DNA's translation, likely a read error; here the protein is translated from the DNA. The chain employs TRDV1 and TRDJ1; D could derive from TRDD2 or TRDD3 (6 bases each). The J gene, missing from TCRdb, was assigned here through DNA to germline matching. Germline V gives CDR1 TSWWSYY, CDR2 QGS. The CDR3 consists of 24 residues. In DNA, the CDR3 is TGTGCTATTGGGGAAACGGGCCTTCCCAAACGTGGAGGGGATCCACCCATAAACACCGATAGACTCATCTTT. Its translation: CAIGETGLPKRGGDPPINTDRLIF.

As regards this clone: A far larger clone is only one base removed, so a read error is likely. This sample includes further DNA sequences coding for the same CDR3. The rearrangement links TRDV1 to TRDJ1; 13 bases map to TRDD3. Germline CDR1 TSWWSYY, CDR2 QGS. The CDR3 contains 22 residues. In nucleotides, the CDR3 is TGTGCTCTTGGGGGTACGATCCATAGATCCTACTGGGGGATACGCGCCACCGATAAACTTATCTTT. It translates to CALGGTIHRSYWGIRATDKLIF.